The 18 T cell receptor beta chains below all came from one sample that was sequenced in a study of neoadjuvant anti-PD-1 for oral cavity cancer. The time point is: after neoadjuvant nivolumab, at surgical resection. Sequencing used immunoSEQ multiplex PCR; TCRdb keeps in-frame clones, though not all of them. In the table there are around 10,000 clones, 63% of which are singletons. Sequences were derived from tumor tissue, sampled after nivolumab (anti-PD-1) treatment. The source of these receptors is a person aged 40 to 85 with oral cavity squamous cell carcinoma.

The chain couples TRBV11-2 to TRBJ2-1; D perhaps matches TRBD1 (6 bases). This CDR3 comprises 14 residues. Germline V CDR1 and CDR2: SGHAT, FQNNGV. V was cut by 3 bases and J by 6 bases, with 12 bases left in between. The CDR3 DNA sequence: TGTGCCAGCAGCTTCACAGGGACCATCAATGAGCAGTTCTTC. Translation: CASSFTGTINEQFF.

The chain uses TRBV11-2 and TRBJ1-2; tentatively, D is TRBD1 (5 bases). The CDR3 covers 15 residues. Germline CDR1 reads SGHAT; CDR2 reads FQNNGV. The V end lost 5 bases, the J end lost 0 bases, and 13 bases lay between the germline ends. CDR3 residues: CASSPQVSPNYGYTF. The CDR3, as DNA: TGTGCCAGCAGCCCACAGGTATCACCTAACTATGGCTACACCTTC. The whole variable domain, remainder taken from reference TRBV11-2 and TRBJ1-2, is EAGVAQSPRYKIIEKRQSVAFWCNPISGHATLYWYQQILGQGPKLLIQFQNNGVVDDSQLPKDRFSAERLKGVDSTLKIQPAKLEDSAVYLCASSPQVSPNYGYTFGSGTRLTVV.

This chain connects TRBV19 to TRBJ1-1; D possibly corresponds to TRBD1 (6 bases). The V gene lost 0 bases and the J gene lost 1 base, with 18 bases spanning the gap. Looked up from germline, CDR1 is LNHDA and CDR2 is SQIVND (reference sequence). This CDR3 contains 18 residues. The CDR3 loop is CASSIDRGTPSTNTEAFF. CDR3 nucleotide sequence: TGTGCCAGTAGTATAGATAGGGGGACCCCGAGCACGAACACTGAAGCTTTCTTT. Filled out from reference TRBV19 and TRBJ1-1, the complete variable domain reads DGGITQSPKYLFRKEGQNVTLSCEQNLNHDAMYWYRQDPGQGLRLIYYSQIVNDFQKGDIAEGYSVSREKKESFPLTVTSAQKNPTAFYLCASSIDRGTPSTNTEAFFGQGTRLTVV.

This CDR3 reads CSVEGQGAGGYTF. CDR3 coding DNA: TGCAGCGTTGAAGGACAGGGGGCAGGTGGCTACACCTTC. The V and J genes are TRBV29-1 and TRBJ1-2, with 10 bases matching TRBD1. Germline trimming cut 1 base from V and 7 bases from J; bases unmatched to any gene: 3. This CDR3 has 13 amino acids. Germline-derived CDR1 and CDR2 are SQVTM and ANQGSEA.

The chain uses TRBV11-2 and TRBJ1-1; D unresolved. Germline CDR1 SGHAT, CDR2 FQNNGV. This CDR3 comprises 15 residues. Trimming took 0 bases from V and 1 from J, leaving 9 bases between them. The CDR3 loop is CASSLDVLANTEAFF. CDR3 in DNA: TGTGCCAGCAGCTTAGATGTACTGGCGAACACTGAAGCTTTCTTT.

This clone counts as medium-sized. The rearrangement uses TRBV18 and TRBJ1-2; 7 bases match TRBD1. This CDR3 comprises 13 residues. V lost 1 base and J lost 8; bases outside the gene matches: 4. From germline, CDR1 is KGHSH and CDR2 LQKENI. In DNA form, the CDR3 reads TGTGCCAGCTCACCACTAGGGACAGAGGGCTACACCTTC. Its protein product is CASSPLGTEGYTF.

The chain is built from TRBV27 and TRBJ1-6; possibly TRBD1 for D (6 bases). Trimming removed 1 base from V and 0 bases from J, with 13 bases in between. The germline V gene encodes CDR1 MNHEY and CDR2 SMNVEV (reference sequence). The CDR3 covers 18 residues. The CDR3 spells CASSLYSGTPSYNSPLHF. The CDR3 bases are TGTGCCAGCAGTTTATATTCAGGGACACCCTCCTATAATTCACCCCTCCACTTT.

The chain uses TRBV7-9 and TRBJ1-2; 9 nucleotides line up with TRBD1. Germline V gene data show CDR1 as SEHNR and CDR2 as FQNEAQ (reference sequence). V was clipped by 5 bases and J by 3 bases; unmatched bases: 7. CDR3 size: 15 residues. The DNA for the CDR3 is TGTGCCAGCAGCGAATACCGGGACAGGGACTATGGCTACACCTTC. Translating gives CASSEYRDRDYGYTF.

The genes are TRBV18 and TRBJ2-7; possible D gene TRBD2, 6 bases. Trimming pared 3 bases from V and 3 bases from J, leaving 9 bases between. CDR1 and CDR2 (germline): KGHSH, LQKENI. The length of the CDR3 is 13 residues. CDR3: CASSPREVYEQYF. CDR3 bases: TGTGCCAGCTCACCCAGGGAGGTCTACGAGCAGTACTTC.

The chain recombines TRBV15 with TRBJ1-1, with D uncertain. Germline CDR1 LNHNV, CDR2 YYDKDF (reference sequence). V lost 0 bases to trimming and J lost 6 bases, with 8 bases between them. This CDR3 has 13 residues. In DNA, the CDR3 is TGTGCCACCAGCAGAGATGCAGGATCTGAAGCTTTCTTT. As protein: CATSRDAGSEAFF.

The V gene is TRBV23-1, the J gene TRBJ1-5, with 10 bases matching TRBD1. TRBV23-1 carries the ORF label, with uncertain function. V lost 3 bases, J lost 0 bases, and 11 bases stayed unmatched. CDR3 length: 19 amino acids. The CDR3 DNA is TGCGCCAGCAGTCACAACGAGGACAGGGGGGGCTATAGCAATCAGCCCCAGCATTTT. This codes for CASSHNEDRGGYSNQPQHF.

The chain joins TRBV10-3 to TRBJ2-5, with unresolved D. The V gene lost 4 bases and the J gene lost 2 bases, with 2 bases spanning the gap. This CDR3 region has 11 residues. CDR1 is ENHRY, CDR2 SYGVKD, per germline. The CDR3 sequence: CAISAQETQYF. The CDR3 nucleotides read TGTGCCATCAGTGCGCAAGAGACCCAGTACTTC.

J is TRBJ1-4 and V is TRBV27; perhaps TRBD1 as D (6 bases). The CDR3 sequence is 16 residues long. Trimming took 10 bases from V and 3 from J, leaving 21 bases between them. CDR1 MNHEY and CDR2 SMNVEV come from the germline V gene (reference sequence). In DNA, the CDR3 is TGTGCCACTTACTACTGGGGGCAAGCTCCTAATGAAAAACTGTTTTTT. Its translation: CATYYWGQAPNEKLFF.

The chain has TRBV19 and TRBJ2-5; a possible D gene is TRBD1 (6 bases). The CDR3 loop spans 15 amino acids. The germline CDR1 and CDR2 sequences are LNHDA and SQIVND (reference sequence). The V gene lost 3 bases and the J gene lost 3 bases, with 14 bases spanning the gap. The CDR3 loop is CASSIGQGLEETQYF. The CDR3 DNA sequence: TGTGCCAGTAGTATTGGGCAGGGGTTGGAAGAGACCCAGTACTTC.

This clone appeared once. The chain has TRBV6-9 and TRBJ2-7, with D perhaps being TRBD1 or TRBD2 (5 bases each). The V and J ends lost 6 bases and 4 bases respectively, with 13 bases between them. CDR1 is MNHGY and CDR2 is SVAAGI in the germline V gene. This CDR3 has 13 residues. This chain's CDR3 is CASSPPGRYEQYF. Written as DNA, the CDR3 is TGTGCCAGCAGCCCTCCGGGACGATACGAGCAGTACTTC.

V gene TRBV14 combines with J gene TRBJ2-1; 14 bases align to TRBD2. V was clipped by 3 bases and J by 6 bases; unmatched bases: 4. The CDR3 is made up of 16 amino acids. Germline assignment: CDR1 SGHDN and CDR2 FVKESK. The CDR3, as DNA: TGTGCCAGCAGCCAGACTAGCGGGGGGGCCTTCAATGAGCAGTTCTTC. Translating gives CASSQTSGGAFNEQFF.

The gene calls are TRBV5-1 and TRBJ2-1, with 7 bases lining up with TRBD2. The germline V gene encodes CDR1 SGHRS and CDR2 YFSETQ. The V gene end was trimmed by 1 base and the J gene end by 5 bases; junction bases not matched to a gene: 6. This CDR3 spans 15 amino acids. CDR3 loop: CASSLTSGANNEQFF. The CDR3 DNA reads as TGCGCCAGCAGCTTGACCAGCGGGGCAAACAATGAGCAGTTCTTC.

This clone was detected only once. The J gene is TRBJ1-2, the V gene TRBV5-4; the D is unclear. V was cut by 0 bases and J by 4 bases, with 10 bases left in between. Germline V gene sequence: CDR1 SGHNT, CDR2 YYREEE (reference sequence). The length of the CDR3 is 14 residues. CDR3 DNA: TGTGCCAGCAGCTTGGACCAAGCTATCTATGGCTACACCTTC. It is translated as CASSLDQAIYGYTF. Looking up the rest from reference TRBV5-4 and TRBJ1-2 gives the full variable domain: ETGVTQSPTHLIKTRGQQVTLRCSSQSGHNTVSWYQQALGQGPQFIFQYYREEENGRGNFPPRFSGLQFPNYSSELNVNALELDDSALYLCASSLDQAIYGYTFGSGTRLTVV.